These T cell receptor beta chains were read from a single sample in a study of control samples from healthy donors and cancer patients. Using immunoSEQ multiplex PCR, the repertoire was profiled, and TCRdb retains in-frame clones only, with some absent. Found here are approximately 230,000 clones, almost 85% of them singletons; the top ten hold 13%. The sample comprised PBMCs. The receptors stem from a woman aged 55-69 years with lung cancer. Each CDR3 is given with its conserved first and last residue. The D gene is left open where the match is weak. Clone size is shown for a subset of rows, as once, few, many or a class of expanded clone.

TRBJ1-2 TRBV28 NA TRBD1 TGTGCCAGCAGTTTATCAGGGGGCCCCTATGGCTACACCTTC CASSLSGGPYGYTF
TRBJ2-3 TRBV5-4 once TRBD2 TGTGCCAGCAGTCTACCGGGGGCGGGGGGGCTCGCAGATACGCAGTATTTT CASSLPGAGGLADTQYF
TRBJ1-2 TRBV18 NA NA TGTGCCAGCTCACCCCAGGACGGTAACTATGGCTACACCTTC CASSPQDGNYGYTF
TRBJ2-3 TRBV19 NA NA TGTGCCAGTAGCGAGCCCGCAGATACGCAGTATTTT CASSEPADTQYF
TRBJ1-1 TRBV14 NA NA TGTGCCAGCAGCCAGGAACAAACGAACACTGAAGCTTTCTTT CASSQEQTNTEAFF
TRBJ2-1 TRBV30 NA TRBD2 TGTGCCTGGAAACCCAAAGGGCTAGCGGAACTCTACAATGAGCAGTTCTTC CAWKPKGLAELYNEQFF
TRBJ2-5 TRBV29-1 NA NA TGCAGCGTTGAGGGGATCAGGGGCCCAGGGGAGACCCAGTACTTC CSVEGIRGPGETQYF
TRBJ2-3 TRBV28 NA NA TGTGCCAGCAGTTTGTCCGGGAAGGAGGATACGCAGTATTTT CASSLSGKEDTQYF
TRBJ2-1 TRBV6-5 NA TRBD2 TGTGCCAGCAGCTTTAGCGGGCCCGGGATCCATGAGCAGTTCTTC CASSFSGPGIHEQFF
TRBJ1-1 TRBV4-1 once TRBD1 TGCGCCAGCAGACGAACCCGGGACAGGGGCCGTTTAGGCACTGAAGCTTTCTTT CASRRTRDRGRLGTEAFF
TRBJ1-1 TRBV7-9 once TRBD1 TGTGCCAGCAGATCCCAGGGGGACACTGAAGCTTTCTTT CASRSQGDTEAFF
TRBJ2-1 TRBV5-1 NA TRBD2 TGCGCCAGCAGCACGGGACTAGCGGGGGACAATGAGCAGTTCTTC CASSTGLAGDNEQFF
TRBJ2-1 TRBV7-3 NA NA TGTGCCAGCAGCCCAACCGGGGCCCACAATGAGCAGTTCTTC CASSPTGAHNEQFF
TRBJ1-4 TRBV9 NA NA TGTGCCAGCAGCGGCCACGGGACGGGGTCTGAAAAACTGTTTTTT CASSGHGTGSEKLFF
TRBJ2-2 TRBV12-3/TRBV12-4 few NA TGTGCCAGCAGTCTCGACTTCACCGGGGAGCTGTTTTTT CASSLDFTGELFF
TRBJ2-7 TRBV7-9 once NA TGTGCCAGCAGGACGGGATCCTACGAGCAGTACTTC CASRTGSYEQYF
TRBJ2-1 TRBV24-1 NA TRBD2 TGTGCCACCAGTGATACGGTGCGGGAGGGCTCCTACAATGAGCAGTTCTTC CATSDTVREGSYNEQFF
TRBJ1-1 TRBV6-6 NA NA TGTGCCAGCAGTCCTCTCGGGGGGTTGAACACTGAAGCTTTCTTT CASSPLGGLNTEAFF
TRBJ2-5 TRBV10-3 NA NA TGTGCCATCAGTGAGTCGAAAGCTTCAGGGTTTGGGGACCAGTACTTC CAISESKASGFGDQYF
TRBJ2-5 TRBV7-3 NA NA TGTGCCAGCAGCTTCAGCACAGGGGAGACCCAGTACTTC CASSFSTGETQYF
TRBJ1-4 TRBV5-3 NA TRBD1 TGTGCCAGAAGCTTGGCCGGGCCGGGACAGGGTTTCAGTTCAGCTAATGAAAAACTGTTTTTT CARSLAGPGQGFSSANEKLFF
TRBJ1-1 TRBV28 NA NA TGTGCCAGCAGTTCCCTTAGCTTAGGGATCTCTGAAGCTTTCTTT CASSSLSLGISEAFF
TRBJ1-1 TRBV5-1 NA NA TGCGCCAGCAGCCCGGGACGGGGGGTGGCTGAAGCTTTCTTT CASSPGRGVAEAFF
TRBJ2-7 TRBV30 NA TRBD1 TGTGCCTGGACGGACAGGTCCTACGAGCAGTACTTC CAWTDRSYEQYF
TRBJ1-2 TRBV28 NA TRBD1 TGTGCCAGCAGTTCACAGGGGGCGCTGGGCTACACCTTC CASSSQGALGYTF
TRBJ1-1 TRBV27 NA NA TGTGCCAGCAGTTTTAACATGGTATATACTGAAGCTTTCTTT CASSFNMVYTEAFF
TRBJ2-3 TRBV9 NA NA TGTGCCAGCAGCCCCCACCACACAGATACGCAGTATTTT CASSPHHTDTQYF
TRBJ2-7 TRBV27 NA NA TGTGCCAGCAGTTTATATGGGGGCTCCTACGAGCAGTACTTC CASSLYGGSYEQYF
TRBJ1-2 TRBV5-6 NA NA TGTGCCAGCACCGAAGACAGGCTCTATGGCTACACCTTC CASTEDRLYGYTF
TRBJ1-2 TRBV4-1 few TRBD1 TGCGCCAGCAGCCGGACAGGGGATGGCTACACCTTC CASSRTGDGYTF
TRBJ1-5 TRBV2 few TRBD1 TGTGCCAGCAGTTTCGACAGGGCGCGGAGCAATCAGCCCCAGCATTTT CASSFDRARSNQPQHF
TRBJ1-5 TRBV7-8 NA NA TGTGCCAGCAGCTTATTCTCCTTCAGGACACGCGGAGCCCAGCCCCAGCATTTT CASSLFSFRTRGAQPQHF
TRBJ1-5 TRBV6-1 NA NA TGTGCCAGCAGTGAAGTGGAGGGGACTCAGCCCCAGCATTTT CASSEVEGTQPQHF
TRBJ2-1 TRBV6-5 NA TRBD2 TGTGCCATTCGGCGGGGTAGCGGGGGGGCATATGAGCAGTTCTTC CAIRRGSGGAYEQFF
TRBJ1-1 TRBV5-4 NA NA TGTGCCAGCAGCCCGGACACAGCCGGGACTGAAGCTTTCTTT CASSPDTAGTEAFF
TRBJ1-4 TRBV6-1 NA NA TGTGCCAGCAGTGAGAGGTCAGGAATTAATGAAAAACTGTTTTTT CASSERSGINEKLFF
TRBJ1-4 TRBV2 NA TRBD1 TGTGCCAGCAGGGGACAGGGAGGGGAAAAACTGTTTTTT CASRGQGGEKLFF
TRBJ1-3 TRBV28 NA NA TGTGCCAGCAGAACCGCCGACCGCCTGGCGGCTGGAAACACCATATATTTT CASRTADRLAAGNTIYF
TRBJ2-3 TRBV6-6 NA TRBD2 TGTGCCAGCACCCCAGCGGGGGCGGGAGATACGCAGTATTTT CASTPAGAGDTQYF